This record covers a single T cell receptor (beta chain). The record originates from a study of blood T cell repertoires in COVID-19. Across the whole study: Samples taken during acute and convalescent COVID-19 were collected in the United States, Italy and Spain. T cells, B-cell-depleted T cells, or PBMCs provided the cDNA or gDNA that served as material.

Under the authors' procedure: Nucleated cell number was recorded as an estimate derived from reference gene primer amplification. TCRdb keeps only in-frame clones here, not all; method: immunoSEQ multiplex PCR. Clone size and V and J calls were adopted from that table, with D and trimming inferred from the DNA. The profile shows some 250,000 clones, roughly 84% of them singletons. CDR1 and CDR2 (germline): SQVTM, ANQGSEA. V lost 7 bases and J lost 7, with 17 bases in between. The CDR3 totals 12 residues. The genes are TRBV29-1 and TRBJ2-7; tentative D call: TRBD2 (6 bases). Input material: peripheral blood. The sequence was collected from a woman aged 18-30 years with acute or convalescent COVID-19. The CDR3 region has the DNA TGCAGCGCCATGTGGGTCGCGGGGGAGCAGTACTTC. Residues: CSAMWVAGEQYF.